One sample yielded the 6 T cell receptor beta chains listed below, sequenced in a study of Ad26.COV2.S vaccination and SARS-CoV-2 variants. Treatment noted: some 20 received Ad26.COV2.S at low or high dose, single or two shots; roughly five received placebo; per-sample allocation not given. All samples were drawn on day 63, counting from the first vaccine or placebo injection. Sequenced by immunoSEQ multiplex PCR; TCRdb stores in-frame clones only, minus some. The table shows a few hundred thousand clones, with roughly 90% occurring only once. Sequences were derived from peripheral blood, sampled in a trial of Ad26.COV2.S vaccine versus placebo. These receptors were collected from a person between 18 and 65 years old who received the Ad26.COV2.S COVID-19 vaccine or a placebo.

The rearrangement uses TRBV6-5 and TRBJ2-3; the match to TRBD2 covers 9 bases. Germline CDR1 MNHEY, CDR2 SVGAGI. After removal of 8 bases from V and 5 bases from J, the junction contained 2 bases not matched to a gene. The CDR3 is 12 residues long. The DNA for the CDR3 is TGTGCCAGCCAAGCGGGGGGAGATACGCAGTATTTT. This sequence encodes CASQAGGDTQYF.

The chain has TRBV15 and TRBJ1-6; D is unclear. Germline V lookup: CDR1 LNHNV, CDR2 YYDKDF (reference sequence). Trimming removed 1 base from V and 1 base from J, with 5 bases in between. This CDR3 is built from 15 residues. The CDR3 sequence is CATSRAPSYNSPLHF. CDR3 DNA: TGTGCCACCAGCAGAGCGCCATCCTATAATTCACCCCTCCACTTT.

The V call is TRBV7-2, the J call TRBJ2-3; D perhaps matches TRBD2 (6 bases). The CDR3 runs to 17 residues. Trimming took 2 bases from V and 0 from J, leaving 15 bases between them. Germline V gene lookup returns CDR1 SGHTA and CDR2 FQGNSA. The CDR3 nucleotides read TGTGCCAGCAGCTTACCGGAGGGGTGGTATAGCACAGATACGCAGTATTTT. Its protein product is CASSLPEGWYSTDTQYF.

J is TRBJ1-5 and V is TRBV7-2; 9 bases align to TRBD1. Germline-derived CDR1 and CDR2 are SGHTA and FQGNSA. CDR3 length: 19 amino acids. Trimming removed 1 base from V and 0 bases from J; junction bases left unmatched: 10. The CDR3 coding sequence is TGTGCCAGCAGCTTAGATAGGACAGGGGTCAGGTATAGCAATCAGCCCCAGCATTTT. It codes for CASSLDRTGVRYSNQPQHF.

Notes on this clone: The junction does not match germline at one end; this may be a read error. This chain joins TRBV7-7 and TRBJ2-7; D is unclear. The CDR3 has 12 amino acids. Per the germline V gene, CDR1 is SSHAT and CDR2 is FNYEAQ (reference sequence). CDR3 coding DNA: TGTGCTAGCAGCTCAATTAGCTACGAGCAGTACTTC. Residues: CASSSISYEQYF.

This chain uses TRBV30 with TRBJ2-5; the D is unclear. This CDR3 contains 13 residues. Germline lookup yields CDR1 GTSNPN and CDR2 SVGIG (reference sequence). V shed 1 base and J shed 5 bases, with 11 bases lying between them. The CDR3 protein is CAWSGQARETQYF. In DNA, the CDR3 is TGTGCCTGGAGTGGGCAGGCCCGGGAGACCCAGTACTTC.